This entry describes one T cell receptor (beta chain). Its target antigen remains unknown. One base away there is no much larger clone; base qualities are not given. Relative to germline, V is 0 bases shorter and J is 1 base shorter, with 10 bases between their ends. The CDR3 goes from the cysteine to the phenylalanine over 17 residues. Just CDR3 DNA is preserved here, 51 bases in frame from base 1. The germline V gene provides CDR1 SGHTA and CDR2 FQGNSA. The sample is drawn from a study of blood T cell repertoires in COVID-19 (dated by TCRdb to the early 2020s). With regard to the full study: Samples from collaborators originated in the United States, Italy and Spain and spanned both the acute and convalescent phases of COVID-19. A de-identified subject ID, COVID-19 status, age in years and sex were almost always included in the sample metadata. The repertoires were released in a freely available public database intended as a resource for research on the immune response to SARS-CoV-2. HLA class I and class II types, where available, came from metadata supplied by the sample provider rather than from assay-based typing. Subjects who had been exposed to COVID-19, were actively infected with it, or had recovered from it provided the deeply sampled blood TCRbeta repertoires that made up the dataset. Samples came from the ongoing ImmuneRACE study (first 160 participants) plus 1,254 subjects from 6 global collaborators. The material from the prospective study consisted of cDNA or gDNA derived from T cells, B-cell-depleted T cells, or PBMCs. Results the study describes overall, beyond this receptor: The quantity of clinical and demographic metadata differed by source and by participant and was supplied without curation.

Collaborating institutions collected whole blood in K2EDTA tubes following their own protocols. For TCRbeta analysis, collaborator samples were shipped as frozen whole blood, as isolated PBMCs, or as DNA extracted from either sample type. TCRbeta CDR3 regions were amplified from genomic DNA using the immunoSEQ Assay, a bias-controlled multiplex PCR. Per the original workflow: The number of nucleated cells in each sample was estimated by amplification of reference gene primers within the assay. To quantify the absolute abundance of each unique TCRbeta CDR3 rearrangement, sequence reads were collapsed and filtered. Productive Simpson clonality was computed per sample as the square root of Simpson's diversity index over productive rearrangements. TCRdb provides this immuneACCESS table in a form limited to in-frame rearrangements. Some clones are lacking; in checked studies, under half of them reflect an unresolved V gene, and why the rest are absent is not known. Clone size and V and J calls were adopted from that table, with D and trimming inferred from the DNA. The sample contains some 67,000 clones, more than 75% of them found a single time. Roughly 6.5% of the sample is in the top ten clones.

The sequence joins TRBV7-2 to TRBJ2-6; 6 matching bases give a weak D call of TRBD1. Sequencing used peripheral blood. The origin of this receptor is a woman aged 55-69 years with acute or convalescent COVID-19. The nucleotides are TGTGCCAGCAGCTTAGCGCCCGGACAGTCTGGGGCCAACGTCCTGACTTTC. The translation is CASSLAPGQSGANVLTF.